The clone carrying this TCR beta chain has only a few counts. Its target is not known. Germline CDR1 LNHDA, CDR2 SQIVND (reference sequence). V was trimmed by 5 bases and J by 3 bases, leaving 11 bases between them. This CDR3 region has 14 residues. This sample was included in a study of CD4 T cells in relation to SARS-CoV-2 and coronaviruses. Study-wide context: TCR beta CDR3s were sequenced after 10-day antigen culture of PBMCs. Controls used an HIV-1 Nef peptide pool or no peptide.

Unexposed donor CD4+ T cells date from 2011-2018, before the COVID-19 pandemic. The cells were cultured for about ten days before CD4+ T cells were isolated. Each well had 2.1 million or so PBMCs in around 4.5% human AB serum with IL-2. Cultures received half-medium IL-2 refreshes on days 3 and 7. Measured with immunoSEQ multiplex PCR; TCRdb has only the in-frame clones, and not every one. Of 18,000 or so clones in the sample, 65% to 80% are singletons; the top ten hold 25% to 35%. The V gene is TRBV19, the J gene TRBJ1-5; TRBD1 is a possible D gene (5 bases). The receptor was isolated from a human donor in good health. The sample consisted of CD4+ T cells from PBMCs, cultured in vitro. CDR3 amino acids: CASSFRETNQPQHF. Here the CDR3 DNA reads TGTGCCAGTAGTTTCAGGGAGACCAATCAGCCCCAGCATTTT.